This T cell receptor beta chain was sequenced during a study of cytomegalovirus exposure and HLA in healthy donors. Participants comprised healthy donors of bone marrow. Although they were nominally healthy when sampled, donors likely had unrecorded immune exposures. 60 Vbeta and 13 Jbeta primers were used in PCR. TCRdb's table, derived via immunoSEQ multiplex PCR, lists solely in-frame clones and lacks some. The listing records tens of thousands of clones. There are 18 residues in the CDR3. The germline CDR1 and CDR2 sequences are MDHEN and SYDVKM. Germline trimming cut 3 bases from V and 7 bases from J; bases unmatched to any gene: 16.

The sequence derives from a male donor in good health and CMV-seronegative. The sample taken for sequencing was PBMCs. This chain connects TRBV28 to TRBJ2-1; TRBD2 matches at 9 bases. The CDR3 spells CASSFASSAGGPGNEQFF. Here the CDR3 DNA reads TGTGCCAGCAGTTTCGCATCTTCGGCGGGAGGGCCGGGAAATGAGCAGTTCTTC.